This TCR beta chain was found in a study of T cells in Graves' hyperthyroidism and ophthalmopathy. From RNA transcripts, TCR beta CDR3 regions were amplified. The HTBI primer set drove a first-round RT-PCR of the TCR CDR3. Via MiXCR, TCRdb re-called the multiplex PCR reads, giving one row per CDR3 protein. The sample holds fewer than 650,000 distinct CDR3 sequences; 14% are singletons and the top ten take around 14%. This clonotype was counted at least ten times. What it binds is not known. CDR3 length: 14 amino acids. Germline values: CDR1 DFQATT, CDR2 SNEGSKA (reference sequence). Trimming took 5 bases from V and 2 from J, leaving 12 bases between them. Overall study findings and caveats: Ophthalmopathy could be told apart from stable hyperthyroidism with a 13 V-J model. Among thyroid clonotypes expanded above 0.001, most also appeared in blood.

The receptor was isolated from a woman aged 40 to 50 with Graves' hyperthyroidism. Material: blood. V gene TRBV20-1 combines with J gene TRBJ1-4; D is ambiguous. The DNA for the CDR3 is TGCAGTGCTGTGGAGCGGACCACTAATGAAAAACTGTTTTTT. This codes for CSAVERTTNEKLFF.